The sequence of this T cell receptor (beta chain) was determined in a study of blood T cell repertoires in COVID-19. This clone was detected ten times or more. TCRdb keeps only in-frame clones here, not all; method: immunoSEQ multiplex PCR. The table lists some 90,000 clones, 80% of them singletons, with about a tenth in the top ten. CDR1 and CDR2 (germline): KGHSH, LQKENI. The ends lost 0 bases at V and 6 bases at J; junction bases unmatched: 7. This CDR3 is built from 15 residues. This receptor was identified in a woman in her 70s with acute or convalescent COVID-19. The genes are TRBV18 and TRBJ2-7; 8 positions match TRBD1. Sequences were obtained from peripheral blood. CDR3 region: CASSPPRTGTLEQYF. The CDR3 nucleotides are TGTGCCAGCTCACCACCGAGGACAGGGACGCTCGAGCAGTACTTC.